The clone carrying this T cell receptor beta chain has only a few counts. Antigen unknown. UMIs and a universal primer site were added when TCR cDNA was made by 5'RACE template switching. TCRdb fed the 5' RACE reads into MiXCR, producing one record per CDR3 protein. The sample includes under 300,000 distinct CDR3 sequences, roughly 7.2% of them seen just once. The sample is drawn from a study of T cells after yellow fever vaccination. For the study at large: Where fractions had low cell numbers, libraries were prepared from them with the SMART-Seq v4 Ultra Low Input RNA kit. Study observations and caveats: Abundant contaminating clonotypes from the bulk population could appear in FACS-sorted repertoires.

Germline CDR1 is SGHTA and CDR2 is FQGNSA. The CDR3 covers 16 residues. Trimming removed 2 bases from V and 3 bases from J, with 17 bases in between. The material was CD4+ T cells sorted from PBMCs, obtained 15 days after the yellow fever booster vaccination. The rearrangement links TRBV7-2 to TRBJ2-7, with a possible D match to TRBD1 (7 bases). This clonotype was sampled from a man aged 25 to 40 who received the YFV17D yellow fever vaccine. In DNA, the CDR3 is TGTGCCAGCAGCTTAAGTTCGCAGGGGGGAATCTACGAGCAGTACTTC. It translates to CASSLSSQGGIYEQYF. Based on the CDR3 plus reference TRBV7-2 and TRBJ2-7, the full variable domain is GAGVSQSPSNKVTEKGKDVELRCDPISGHTALYWYRQSLGQGLEFLIYFQGNSAPDKSGLPSDRFSAERTGGSVSTLTIQRTQQEDSAVYLCASSLSSQGGIYEQYFGPGTRLTVT.